This is a list of T cell receptor beta chains from one sample in a study of blood T cell repertoires in COVID-19. Sequencing used immunoSEQ multiplex PCR; TCRdb keeps in-frame clones, though not all of them. Of roughly 250,000 clones in the sample, 87% were seen once. The sample comprised PBMCs or T cells enriched from blood (not recorded which). The receptors originated from a woman aged 25 to 39 with acute COVID-19. CDR3s include the opening cysteine and the closing phenylalanine or tryptophan. A D gene is named only where the DNA matches it firmly. Clone size, where shown, is once, few, many, or a class for clones that have expanded.

d_call j_call clone_size v_call cdr3_length cdr3_nt cdr3_aa
TRBD1 TRBJ2-1 - TRBV30 14 TGTGCCTGGAGCCATGGACAGGGGAGCAATGAGCAGTTCTTC CAWSHGQGSNEQFF
TRBD2 TRBJ2-7 many TRBV7-9 15 TGTGCCAGCAGCTATCTAGCGGGGGACTCCTACGAGCAGTACTTC CASSYLAGDSYEQYF
- TRBJ1-1 - TRBV29-1 14 TGCAGCGTTGACGAGGGGAGGGTAGACACTGAAGCTTTCTTT CSVDEGRVDTEAFF
- TRBJ1-5 - TRBV4-1 14 TGCGCCAGCAGCCTCGGGGTATTTAATCAGCCCCAGCATTTT CASSLGVFNQPQHF
- TRBJ2-7 - TRBV11-2 14 TGTGCCAGCAGCTTGGCGGGGCCTACCTACGAGCAGTACTTC CASSLAGPTYEQYF
TRBD1 TRBJ2-6 - TRBV3-1/TRBV3-2 19 TGTGCCAGCAGCCTCCGATCGGACAGGGGATCTGCTGGGGCCAACGTCCTGACTTTC CASSLRSDRGSAGANVLTF
- TRBJ1-5 - TRBV30 16 TGTGCCTGGAGTGTACCTTGGGCAGGGGAGGGTCAGCCCCAGCATTTT CAWSVPWAGEGQPQHF
- TRBJ2-1 once TRBV20-1 11 TGCAGTGCTAGTTTTTGGGGCACGCAGTTCTTC CSASFWGTQFF
TRBD1 TRBJ1-1 - TRBV19 15 TGTGCCAGTAGTGACGAACAGGGGTGGAACACTGAAGCTTTCTTT CASSDEQGWNTEAFF
- TRBJ2-2 - TRBV7-9 14 TGTGCCAGCAGCTTAGTAAGACAAACCGGGGAGCTGTTTTTT CASSLVRQTGELFF
- TRBJ1-3 - TRBV5-5 17 TGTGCCAGCAGCTTGAGTCCCGGGGAGCTCTCTGGAAACACCATATATTTT CASSLSPGELSGNTIYF
- TRBJ2-2 - TRBV5-8 12 TGTGCCAGCCTGCGCTACACCGGGGAGCTGTTTTTT CASLRYTGELFF
- TRBJ1-3 few TRBV7-2 14 TGTGCCAGCAGCTTGAACGTTTTCAGGAACACCATATATTTT CASSLNVFRNTIYF
- TRBJ2-1 once TRBV7-9 14 TGTGCCAGCAGCTTATCCAGCTCCTACAATGAGCAGTTCTTC CASSLSSSYNEQFF
TRBD2 TRBJ2-1 - TRBV24-1 13 TGTGCCACCAGTGATTCGGGGGGGGATGAGCAGTTCTTC CATSDSGGDEQFF